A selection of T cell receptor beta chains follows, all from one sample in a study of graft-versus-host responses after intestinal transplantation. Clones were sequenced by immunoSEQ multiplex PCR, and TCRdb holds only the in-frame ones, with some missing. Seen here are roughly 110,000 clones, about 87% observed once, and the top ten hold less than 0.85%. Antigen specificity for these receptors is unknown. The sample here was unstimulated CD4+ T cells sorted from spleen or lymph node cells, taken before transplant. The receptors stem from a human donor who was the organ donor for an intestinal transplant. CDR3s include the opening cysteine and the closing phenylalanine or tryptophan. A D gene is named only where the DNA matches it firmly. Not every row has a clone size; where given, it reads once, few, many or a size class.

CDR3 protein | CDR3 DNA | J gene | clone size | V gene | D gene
CASSLRAGLAGVNEQYF | TGTGCCAGCAGCTTAAGGGCGGGACTAGCGGGAGTCAACGAGCAGTACTTC | TRBJ2-7 | - | TRBV7-3 | TRBD2
CASSLGGTSGYEQYF | TGCGCCAGCAGCTTGGGGGGGACTAGCGGCTACGAGCAGTACTTC | TRBJ2-7 | - | TRBV5-1 | TRBD2
CASSLGLAGVNEQFF | TGTGCCAGCAGCTTGGGACTAGCGGGAGTGAATGAGCAGTTCTTC | TRBJ2-1 | - | TRBV7-9 | TRBD2
CASSQGRGRTEAFF | TGTGCCAGCAGCCAGGGCAGGGGGCGGACTGAAGCTTTCTTT | TRBJ1-1 | - | TRBV28 | TRBD1
CASSVLAGGSLAKNIQYF | TGTGCCAGCAGCGTCCTAGCGGGAGGTAGTCTGGCCAAAAACATTCAGTACTTC | TRBJ2-4 | - | TRBV7-2 | TRBD2
CASSLGIGEETQYF | TGTGCCAGCAGCTTAGGGATAGGCGAAGAGACCCAGTACTTC | TRBJ2-5 | - | TRBV13 | -
CAWNREGGQTQYF | TGTGCCTGGAACAGGGAAGGGGGACAGACCCAGTACTTC | TRBJ2-5 | - | TRBV30 | -
CAWSTAFSGNTIYF | TGTGCCTGGAGCACGGCCTTCTCTGGAAACACCATATATTTT | TRBJ1-3 | - | TRBV30 | -
CASSRWTSGEYEQYF | TGTGCCAGCAGCCGTTGGACTAGCGGCGAGTACGAGCAGTACTTC | TRBJ2-7 | - | TRBV7-9 | TRBD2
CASSPQGQDSNQPQHF | TGTGCCAGCTCACCCCAAGGACAGGATAGCAATCAGCCCCAGCATTTT | TRBJ1-5 | - | TRBV18 | TRBD1
CASSFYRGGASYNEQFF | TGCGCCAGCAGCTTTTATCGCGGGGGGGCCTCCTACAATGAGCAGTTCTTC | TRBJ2-1 | once | TRBV5-1 | TRBD2
CASSQEYSGTSSGNTIYF | TGCGCCAGCAGCCAAGAATACTCGGGCACGAGCTCTGGAAACACCATATATTTT | TRBJ1-3 | - | TRBV4-1 | -
CASSPGGWRDRSTDTQYF | TGTGCCAGCAGTCCAGGGGGTTGGAGGGACAGGAGCACAGATACGCAGTATTTT | TRBJ2-3 | - | TRBV28 | TRBD1
CASSYRDTDTEAFF | TGTGCCAGCAGTTACAGAGACACGGACACTGAAGCTTTCTTT | TRBJ1-1 | - | TRBV6-6 | -
CASRSPGGILGYTF | TGTGCCAGCAGGAGTCCAGGAGGCATCCTTGGCTACACCTTC | TRBJ1-2 | - | TRBV6-5 | -
CASSPPGQRNYGYTF | TGTGCCAGCAGCCCCCCGGGACAGAGGAACTATGGCTACACCTTC | TRBJ1-2 | - | TRBV2 | TRBD1
CSVGRQNTGELFF | TGCAGCGTCGGCCGACAGAACACCGGGGAGCTGTTTTTT | TRBJ2-2 | - | TRBV29-1 | -
CASSNSVGRYETQYF | TGTGCCAGCAGCAATAGCGTGGGTAGATACGAGACCCAGTACTTC | TRBJ2-5 | - | TRBV7-2 | -
CASSLGQSEAFF | TGTGCCAGCAGTTTGGGACAATCTGAAGCTTTCTTT | TRBJ1-1 | few | TRBV6-6 | -
CASSKSPGPGANPSGNTIYF | TGTGCCAGCAGCAAAAGTCCGGGGCCAGGGGCGAACCCTTCCGGAAACACCATATATTTT | TRBJ1-3 | - | TRBV9 | -
CASRWTVEQYF | TGTGCAAGTCGCTGGACTGTCGAGCAGTACTTC | TRBJ2-7 | - | TRBV12-2 | -
CASSEAGRGPTGELFF | TGCGCCAGCAGTGAAGCAGGCCGGGGACCCACCGGGGAGCTGTTTTTT | TRBJ2-2 | - | TRBV10-1 | -
CASSLSFPTTLHF | TGTGCCAGCAGCTTAAGTTTCCCCACCACCCTCCACTTT | TRBJ1-6 | - | TRBV7-2 | -
CASSVPRGGLAGELFF | TGTGCCAGCAGCGTACCCCGGGGGGGCCTGGCCGGGGAGCTGTTTTTT | TRBJ2-2 | - | TRBV9 | TRBD2
CASSFQFSGNTIYF | TGTGCCAGCAGCTTCCAGTTCTCTGGAAACACCATATATTTT | TRBJ1-3 | - | TRBV5-6 | -
CASRRGEESYEQYF | TGCGCCAGCCGAAGAGGGGAGGAGTCCTACGAGCAGTACTTC | TRBJ2-7 | - | TRBV5-1 | -
CAWSGSGLAGGGETQYF | TGTGCCTGGAGTGGTAGCGGACTAGCGGGAGGCGGAGAGACCCAGTACTTC | TRBJ2-5 | - | TRBV30 | TRBD2
CASSQVSDGAEQYF | TGTGCCAGCAGCCAAGTTTCCGACGGGGCCGAGCAGTACTTC | TRBJ2-7 | - | TRBV4-2 | -
CASSLGNTGAGETQYF | TGCGCCAGCAGCTTGGGGAACACAGGGGCCGGGGAGACCCAGTACTTC | TRBJ2-5 | - | TRBV5-1 | TRBD1
CASSLAFLSAQALETQYF | TGTGCCAGCAGCTTAGCGTTTTTGTCCGCGCAGGCGCTAGAGACCCAGTACTTC | TRBJ2-5 | - | TRBV7-9 | -
CATWGPPPSPLHF | TGTGCCACCTGGGGCCCACCGCCCTCACCCCTCCACTTT | TRBJ1-6 | once | TRBV6-6 | -
CASSSGNSGNTIYF | TGTGCCAGCAGCTCGGGCAACTCTGGAAACACCATATATTTT | TRBJ1-3 | - | TRBV11-1 | -
CASSQRTSGRSYEQYF | TGTGCCAGCAGCCAACGGACTAGCGGGAGGAGCTACGAGCAGTACTTC | TRBJ2-7 | - | TRBV5-5 | TRBD2
CASRVTGPYEQYF | TGTGCCAGCAGGGTGACAGGCCCCTACGAGCAGTACTTC | TRBJ2-7 | - | TRBV28 | -
CASSQGQGPNEKLFF | TGCGCCAGCAGCCAGGGACAGGGTCCAAATGAAAAACTGTTTTTT | TRBJ1-4 | - | TRBV4-1 | TRBD1
CASSYSWTGGIYGYTF | TGTGCCAGCAGTTACTCATGGACAGGGGGGATCTATGGCTACACCTTC | TRBJ1-2 | - | TRBV6-5 | TRBD1
CSVGHRGETQYF | TGCAGCGTTGGTCACCGGGGAGAGACCCAGTACTTC | TRBJ2-5 | - | TRBV29-1 | -
CASSLRGFQETQYF | TGTGCCAGCAGCTTGCGGGGGTTCCAGGAGACCCAGTACTTC | TRBJ2-5 | - | TRBV5-4 | -
CASSLDEGAPSPLHF | TGCGCCAGCAGCTTGGATGAGGGGGCCCCTTCACCCCTCCACTTT | TRBJ1-6 | - | TRBV5-1 | TRBD1
CASSQEATGADTQYF | TGTGCCAGCAGCCAAGAGGCAACGGGGGCAGATACGCAGTATTTT | TRBJ2-3 | - | TRBV4-2 | -
CASSVGPGGWQETQYF | TGTGCCAGCAGCGTAGGTCCAGGGGGCTGGCAAGAGACCCAGTACTTC | TRBJ2-5 | - | TRBV9 | TRBD1
CASSDSQGYGYTF | TGTGCCAGCAGCGACTCGCAGGGCTATGGCTACACCTTC | TRBJ1-2 | - | TRBV9 | -
CASRYSYTVNTEAFF | TGTGCCAGCCGTTATAGCTACACAGTGAACACTGAAGCTTTCTTT | TRBJ1-1 | - | TRBV6-5 | -
CASSLALERYNEQFF | TGTGCCAGCAGCTTAGCGCTCGAACGTTACAATGAGCAGTTCTTC | TRBJ2-1 | - | TRBV7-2 | -
CASSQGLVRNEQFF | TGCGCCAGCAGCCAGGGACTAGTCCGCAATGAGCAGTTCTTC | TRBJ2-1 | few | TRBV4-1 | TRBD2
CASSLDRAGGELFF | TGTGCCAGCAGCTTAGACAGGGCCGGCGGGGAGCTGTTTTTT | TRBJ2-2 | - | TRBV7-2 | -
CASSLVASFQGSQPQHF | TGTGCCAGCAGCTTAGTAGCTTCTTTCCAGGGAAGTCAGCCCCAGCATTTT | TRBJ1-5 | - | TRBV7-6 | -
CASQKTAGLNQPQHF | TGTGCCAGTCAAAAGACGGCAGGGCTTAATCAGCCCCAGCATTTT | TRBJ1-5 | - | TRBV19 | -
CASSSGGGGLQETQYF | TGTGCCAGCAGCTCGGGGGGAGGAGGGCTACAAGAGACCCAGTACTTC | TRBJ2-5 | - | TRBV7-2 | TRBD2
CASSVEAGTAGNTIYF | TGTGCCAGCAGCGTAGAAGCCGGGACAGCTGGAAACACCATATATTTT | TRBJ1-3 | - | TRBV9 | TRBD1
CASSIRDEQYF | TGTGCCAGTAGTATCCGGGACGAGCAGTACTTC | TRBJ2-7 | - | TRBV19 | -